Detailed here is one T cell receptor beta chain. CDR1 is MGHRA and CDR2 is YSYEKL in the germline V gene. The CDR3 loop spans 15 amino acids. Trimming shortened V by 1 base and J by 2 bases, and 9 bases separated the two germline ends. How the authors handled the data: Reference gene primers were amplified, and this amplification served to estimate nucleated cell counts. This table comes from immunoSEQ multiplex PCR, and its TCRdb copy is limited to in-frame clones, with some not included. Clone size and V and J calls were adopted from that table, with D and trimming inferred from the DNA. The profile shows roughly 200,000 clones, around 87% of them singletons. The data are from a study of blood T cell repertoires in COVID-19. About the study: Cohort 3 donors were reported recovered after two negative PCRs, clearance, or symptom resolution. Samples taken during acute and convalescent COVID-19 were collected in the United States, Italy and Spain. Sample material is recorded as cDNA or gDNA derived from T cells, B-cell-depleted T cells, or PBMCs.

What was sequenced was PBMCs or T cells enriched from blood (not recorded which). The V gene is TRBV4-1, the J gene TRBJ2-1; D may be TRBD2 (6 bases). The TCR was taken from a woman aged 40 to 55 in a cohort exposed to, infected with or recovered from COVID-19 (not recorded which). CDR3 DNA sequence: TGCGCCAGCAGCCAAGGGGCGGGACCCTACAATGAGCAGTTCTTC. It specifies CASSQGAGPYNEQFF.